This TCR beta chain was profiled in a study of beta chain features in type 1 diabetes. Whole-study findings and limits: Moderate but significant shortening of TCRB CDR3s was recorded in all four CD4+ subsets from Type 1 diabetes patients.

Blood was collected once per donor into heparin, averaging about 110 mL. All of the isolated RNA was reverse transcribed, so expressed TCRB transcripts were sequenced. Some clones are missing from TCRdb's copy, which holds only in-frame ones; the method was immunoSEQ multiplex PCR. The table lists nearly 350,000 clones, approximately 10% of them singletons. The germline CDR1 and CDR2 sequences are MNHEY and SVGAGI. This CDR3 is built from 15 residues. Between the trimmed V and J ends, which lost 2 bases and 5 bases, there was a span of 15 bases. In regard to this clone: The antigen remains unidentified.

Sequencing was performed on central memory CD4+ T cells from blood. The chain joins TRBV6-5 to TRBJ1-1; D is uncertain. This TCR came from a man aged 25 to 45 with type 1 diabetes. DNA of the CDR3: TGTGCCAGCAGTTACCACAACGGGCCGACAACTGAAGCTTTCTTT. It encodes CASSYHNGPTTEAFF.